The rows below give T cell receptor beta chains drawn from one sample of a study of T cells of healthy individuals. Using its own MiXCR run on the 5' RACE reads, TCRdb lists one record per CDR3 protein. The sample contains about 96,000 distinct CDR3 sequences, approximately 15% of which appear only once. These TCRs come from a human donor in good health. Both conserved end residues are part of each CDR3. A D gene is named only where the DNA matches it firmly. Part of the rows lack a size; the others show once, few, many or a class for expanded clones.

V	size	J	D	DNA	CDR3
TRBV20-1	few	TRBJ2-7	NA	TGCAGTGCTAGAAAGCGGGTAGCCTACGAGCAGTACTTC	CSARKRVAYEQYF
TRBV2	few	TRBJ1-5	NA	TGTGCCAGCAGTGAAAGGGGACCCCAGCCCCAGCATTTT	CASSERGPQPQHF
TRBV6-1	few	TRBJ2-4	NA	TGTGCCAGCAGTGAGGTTCTAGGGGGGGCTACCAAAAACATTCAGTACTTC	CASSEVLGGATKNIQYF
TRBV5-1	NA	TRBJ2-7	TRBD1	TGCGCCAGCAGCTTGATGGGCAGGGGGCTGGACGAGCAGTACTTC	CASSLMGRGLDEQYF
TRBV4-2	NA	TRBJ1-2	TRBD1	TGTGCCAGCAGCAAAGCAGGGGGGGAAGCTAACTATGGCTACACCTTC	CASSKAGGEANYGYTF
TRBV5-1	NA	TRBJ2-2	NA	TGCGCCAGCAGCTTGTGGCAGGCGAACACCGGGGAGCTGTTTTTT	CASSLWQANTGELFF
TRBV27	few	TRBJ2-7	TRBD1	TGTGCCAGCAGCAGGACAGGGCTGGGTTCCTACGAGCAGTACTTC	CASSRTGLGSYEQYF
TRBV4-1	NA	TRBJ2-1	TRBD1	TGCGCCAGCAGCCTCACCCGGGACAGTCGGTCCTACAATGAGCAGTTCTTC	CASSLTRDSRSYNEQFF
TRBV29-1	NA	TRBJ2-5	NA	TGCAGCTTCACGGGACACCTCCAAGAGACCCAGTACTTC	CSFTGHLQETQYF
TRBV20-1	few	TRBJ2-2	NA	TGCAGTGTTAGGGGGGGCTCCACCGGGGAGCTGTTTTTT	CSVRGGSTGELFF
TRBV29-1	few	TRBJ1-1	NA	TGCAGCGTTGAGGGGGATTTCTCTGAAGCTTTCTTT	CSVEGDFSEAFF
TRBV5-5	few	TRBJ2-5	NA	TGTGCCAGCAGCTTGGCGTGGGAGGAGACCCAGTACTTC	CASSLAWEETQYF
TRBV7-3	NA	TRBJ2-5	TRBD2	TGTGCCAGCAGCTGGGACTACAAAGAGACCCAGTACTTC	CASSWDYKETQYF
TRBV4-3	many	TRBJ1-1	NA	TGCGCCAGCAGCCACTCGGCACGGAGACGAGCTTTCTTT	CASSHSARRRAFF
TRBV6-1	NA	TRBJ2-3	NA	TGTGCCAGCAGTGAGTTGGTGGACAGCACAGATACGCAGTATTTT	CASSELVDSTDTQYF
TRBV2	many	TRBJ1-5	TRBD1	TGTGCCAGCAATAGGGACAGGGCAAGCAATCAGCCCCAGCATTTT	CASNRDRASNQPQHF
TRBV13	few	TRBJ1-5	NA	TGTGCCAGCAGCTCGGACAACAATCAGCCCCAGCATTTT	CASSSDNNQPQHF
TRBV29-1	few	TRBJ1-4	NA	TGCAGCGTGGGCCCGGCGGGGGCGGCTAATGAAAAACTGTTTTTT	CSVGPAGAANEKLFF
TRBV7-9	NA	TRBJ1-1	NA	TGTGCCAGCAGCCGCTGGGACGGGACTGAAGCTTTCTTT	CASSRWDGTEAFF
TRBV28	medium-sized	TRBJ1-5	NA	TGTGCCAGCAGTTTATTAGGGGGGGCTCAGCCCCAGCATTTT	CASSLLGGAQPQHF